The source of this TCR beta chain is a study of blood T cell repertoires in COVID-19. Study information: Nucleic acid was either cDNA or gDNA, and it came from T cells, B-cell-depleted T cells, or PBMCs.

TCRdb keeps only in-frame clones here, not all; method: immunoSEQ multiplex PCR. The sample holds about 110,000 clones, around 86% seen once. The germline V and J ends were trimmed by 2 bases and 1 base, with 11 bases remaining between them. This CDR3 is built from 15 residues. Germline assignment: CDR1 SGHTA and CDR2 FQGNSA. What was sequenced was peripheral blood. The TCR comes from a woman aged 70-85 years with acute or convalescent COVID-19. The genes are TRBV7-2 and TRBJ1-1; D may be TRBD1 (5 bases). CDR3 bases: TGTGCCAGCAGCTTAATGTCAGGGCAGAACACTGAAGCTTTCTTT. This translates into CASSLMSGQNTEAFF.